Following are 28 T cell receptor beta chains from one sample sequenced in a study of identical twins. TCRdb reprocessed the 5' RACE reads with MiXCR, giving one entry per CDR3 protein. In the table there are 1.5 million to 2 million distinct CDR3 sequences, under 35% of which are singletons. The sample taken for sequencing was cord blood. The source is a newborn girl in good health.

A few counts support this clonotype. V is TRBV9 and J is TRBJ2-3; 8 nucleotides agree with TRBD2. Trimming took 0 bases from V and 4 from J; bases not matched to a gene: 7. This CDR3 has 16 amino acids. Per the germline V gene, CDR1 is SGDLS and CDR2 is YYNGEE. CDR3 nucleotide sequence: TGTGCCAGCAGCGTAGGCCGTCGGCGGGAGGCAGATACGCAGTATTTT. Encoded protein: CASSVGRRREADTQYF.

This clonotype came up a few times. The V gene is TRBV20-1, the J gene TRBJ2-3; 10 bases line up with TRBD2. The V gene's germline CDR1 is DFQATT and CDR2 SNEGSKA (reference sequence). The CDR3 runs to 15 residues. With V trimmed by 0 bases and J by 9 bases, 9 bases remained unmatched. CDR3 bases: TGCAGTGCTAGAGACCCGTCTAGCGGGAGTCACACGCAGTATTTT. Its translation: CSARDPSSGSHTQYF.

This sequence joins TRBV6-4 and TRBJ1-1; no clear D gene. CDR3 length: 14 amino acids. Germline V lookup: CDR1 MRHNA, CDR2 SNTAGT. Trimming removed 1 base from V and 5 bases from J, with 11 bases in between. CDR3 protein: CASSDWKRGTEAFF. CDR3 in DNA: TGTGCCAGCAGTGACTGGAAACGGGGAACTGAAGCTTTCTTT.

The sample holds many counts of this clonotype. The chain employs TRBV6-2 or TRBV6-3 and TRBJ2-5, with TRBD2 matching over 12 bases. CDR1 is MNHEY, CDR2 SVGEGT, per germline. This CDR3 has 14 amino acids. V shed 3 bases and J 5 bases; nucleotides not matched to a gene: 1. The CDR3 here is CASSYLAGGETQYF. The CDR3 DNA follows: TGTGCCAGCAGTTATCTAGCGGGGGGGGAGACCCAGTACTTC.

The rearrangement joins TRBV11-2 to TRBJ1-1; TRBD1 agrees at 9 bases. The CDR3 is 15 residues long. V shed 4 bases, J shed 10 bases, and the junction held 13 bases outside the gene matches. Germline V gives CDR1 SGHAT, CDR2 FQNNGV. In DNA, the CDR3 is TGTGCCAGCAGCTCGAATCCGGGACAGGGAAGGAGAGCTTTCTTT. It codes for CASSSNPGQGRRAFF.

The gene calls are TRBV27 and TRBJ1-2; D possibly corresponds to TRBD1 (6 bases). In germline, CDR1 is MNHEY, CDR2 SMNVEV (reference sequence). The CDR3 contains 16 residues. V lost 0 bases, J lost 4 bases, and 15 bases lay in between. CDR3 DNA sequence: TGTGCCAGCAGTTTATCGTTTGGGGGCGCGGGCTATGGCTACACCTTC. It encodes CASSLSFGGAGYGYTF.

This clonotype has more than one count but fewer than ten. The chain joins TRBV20-1 to TRBJ2-1; no reliable D call. Germline CDR1 and CDR2: DFQATT and SNEGSKA (reference sequence). The CDR3 extends over 11 amino acids. Trimming shortened V by 2 bases and J by 7 bases, and 6 bases separated the two germline ends. CDR3 coding DNA: TGCAGTGCTAGAACTCTGAATGAGCAGTTCTTC. Residues: CSARTLNEQFF.

The CDR3 coding sequence is TGTGCCAGCGACCGGGACAAGGAGGCCTACGAGCAGTACTTC. Its translation is CASDRDKEAYEQYF. This sequence joins TRBV21-1 and TRBJ2-7; the D call in the table, TRBD1, was not verified against the DNA. TRBV21-1 is designated a pseudogene. The CDR3 has 14 residues.

The CDR3 loop is CASSLCGWRGIYLQETQYF. The CDR3, as DNA: TGTGCCAGCAGTTTATGCGGATGGAGGGGGATATACCTCCAAGAGACCCAGTACTTC. V is TRBV28 and J is TRBJ2-5; D tentatively reads TRBD1 or TRBD2 (6 bases each). CDR3 length: 19 amino acids. Germline values: CDR1 MDHEN, CDR2 SYDVKM. Trimming took off 0 bases at V and 1 base at J, with 21 bases between the two ends.

Details on this clonotype: At one of its ends the junction is not consistent with the germline gene, which may arise from a read error. The chain is built from TRBV2 and TRBJ1-2; possible D gene TRBD1, 5 bases. In germline, CDR1 is SNHLY, CDR2 FYNNEI. The CDR3 has 13 residues. CDR3 nucleotides: TGTGTCAGCAGTCCACAGGCTAACTATGGCTACACCTTC. This translates into CVSSPQANYGYTF.

This chain joins TRBV5-5 and TRBJ2-7, with 12 bases matching TRBD2. CDR1 and CDR2 from the germline V gene are SGHKS and YYEKEE (reference sequence). Trimming removed 1 base from V and 4 bases from J; junction bases left unmatched: 6. CDR3 length equals 16 residues. The CDR3 DNA is TGTGCCAGCAGCTTGCTACTAGCGGGAGGTTCGTACGAGCAGTACTTC. It specifies CASSLLLAGGSYEQYF.

The chain employs TRBV28 and TRBJ2-5; TRBD1 might be the D (5 bases). Trimming took 10 bases from V and 11 from J, leaving 29 bases between them. Germline V CDR1 and CDR2: MDHEN, SYDVKM. CDR3 length equals 15 residues. CDR3 DNA sequence: TGTGCCACCAACATCGTCGGGCAGGGCAATAGTGAGCAGTACTTC. Translation: CATNIVGQGNSEQYF.

The V gene is TRBV24-1, the J gene TRBJ2-3, with a tentative D call TRBD2 (6 bases). Trimming pared 8 bases from V and 0 bases from J, leaving 8 bases between. The CDR3 consists of 13 residues. Per germline, CDR1 KGHDR and CDR2 SFDVKD. The CDR3 region has the DNA TGTGCCACCAAGGGGACTAGCACAGATACGCAGTATTTT. It yields the protein CATKGTSTDTQYF.

The chain links TRBV4-2 to TRBJ2-5; 8 bases align to TRBD1. The better agreement between TRBJ2-7 and the DNA end casts doubt on the J call. The CDR3 has 15 amino acids. Germline CDR1 is LGHNA and CDR2 is YNFKEQ. The DNA for the CDR3 is TGTGCCAGCAGCCAAGATGGGCAGGGGGCTTACGAGCAGTACGTC. This encodes CASSQDGQGAYEQYV.

The V call is TRBV7-9, the J call TRBJ1-1; D gene unclear. Trimming took 3 bases from V and 0 from J, leaving 8 bases between them. This CDR3 region has 14 residues. CDR1 is SEHNR and CDR2 is FQNEAQ in the germline V gene (reference sequence). The CDR3 is CASSFGDLNTEAFF. The CDR3 DNA is TGTGCCAGCAGCTTCGGGGATTTGAACACTGAAGCTTTCTTT.

This clonotype turned up a few times. The chain uses TRBV12-3 or TRBV12-4 and TRBJ1-2, with 10 bases aligning to TRBD1. This CDR3 spans 15 amino acids. V was clipped by 5 bases and J by 8 bases; unmatched bases: 11. CDR3 sequence: CASSPTAGTGVGYTF. Here the CDR3 DNA reads TGTGCCAGCAGTCCCACCGCCGGGACAGGGGTCGGCTACACCTTC.

This clonotype was seen a handful of times. The chain has TRBV11-2 and TRBJ2-1, with 10 bases identical to TRBD2. The CDR3 runs to 18 residues. The trim removed 1 base at V and 10 bases at J, leaving 16 bases unmatched. Germline V gene sequence: CDR1 SGHAT, CDR2 FQNNGV. The CDR3 sequence is CASSLVSIGLAGDGEQFF. The CDR3 DNA sequence: TGTGCCAGCAGCTTAGTCAGTATCGGGCTAGCGGGAGACGGCGAGCAGTTCTTC.

This clonotype was seen a few times. The gene calls are TRBV9 and TRBJ2-2; D not resolved. This CDR3 has 16 amino acids. Germline CDR1 SGDLS, CDR2 YYNGEE. V shed 0 bases and J shed 7 bases, with 16 bases lying between them. The CDR3 sequence is CASSVGLIGVDGELFF. In nucleotides, the CDR3 is TGTGCCAGCAGCGTAGGTCTGATTGGGGTTGACGGGGAGCTGTTTTTT.

This clonotype was observed a handful of times. V and J are TRBV6-1 and TRBJ1-2; unclear D gene. Germline V lookup: CDR1 MNHNS, CDR2 SASEGT. The V gene lost 6 bases and the J gene lost 4 bases, with 12 bases spanning the gap. The CDR3 consists of 13 residues. Here the CDR3 DNA reads TGTGCCAGCAGGGTAAGGCAGGTCTATGGCTACACCTTC. This gives the protein CASRVRQVYGYTF.

This clonotype was observed a handful of times. This chain links TRBV6-1 with TRBJ2-7; D remains ambiguous. Germline CDR1 MNHNS, CDR2 SASEGT. This CDR3 comprises 13 residues. V dropped 7 bases and J dropped 5 bases, with 15 bases sitting between them. CDR3 in DNA: TGTGCCAGCACTAGGGAACCGAACGACGAGCAGTACTTC. This translates into CASTREPNDEQYF.

This clonotype was detected a few times. The genes are TRBV6-5 and TRBJ2-3; 15 bases are shared with TRBD2. The CDR3 covers 15 residues. Trimming removed 10 bases from V and 0 bases from J; junction bases left unmatched: 2. The germline V gene has CDR1 MNHEY and CDR2 SVGAGI. In DNA form, the CDR3 reads TGTGCCATCGGACTAGCGGGAGGGAGCACAGATACGCAGTATTTT. Amino acid sequence: CAIGLAGGSTDTQYF.

V is TRBV4-2 and J is TRBJ1-2, with D possibly being TRBD1 (5 bases). From germline, CDR1 is LGHNA and CDR2 YNFKEQ. This CDR3 has 14 amino acids. V was trimmed by 0 bases and J by 5 bases, leaving 10 bases between them. The CDR3, as DNA: TGTGCCAGCAGCCAAGATAGACAGCTGTATGGCTACACCTTC. It codes for CASSQDRQLYGYTF.

This clonotype was detected a few times. V is TRBV12-3 or TRBV12-4 and J is TRBJ1-2; D perhaps matches TRBD1 (5 bases). V shed 7 bases and J shed 11 bases, with 17 bases lying between them. The CDR3 is 12 residues long. CDR3 in amino acids: CASTWDPYTYTF. CDR3 DNA sequence: TGTGCCAGCACCTGGGACCCCTATACATACACCTTC.

This chain uses TRBV5-6 with TRBJ1-5; the D gene is possibly TRBD1 (6 bases). V was pared by 1 base and J by 4 bases, with 15 bases between. The CDR3 length is 16 residues. The germline gives CDR1 SGHDT, CDR2 YYEEEE. The CDR3: CASSLNRVARNQPQHF. The CDR3 nucleotides read TGTGCCAGCAGCTTGAACAGGGTAGCTAGAAATCAGCCCCAGCATTTT.

The sample holds many counts of this clonotype. The chain uses TRBV12-3 or TRBV12-4 and TRBJ2-7; a weak D match, TRBD1 (6 bases). CDR3 length equals 16 residues. V shed 6 bases and J shed 1 base, with 19 bases lying between them. CDR3 DNA sequence: TGTGCCAGCAGGTCCTTAAGTTCTACAGGGTCCTACGAGCAGTACTTC. It specifies CASRSLSSTGSYEQYF.

In regard to this clonotype: A much more abundant neighbour one base away suggests this may be a read error. V usage is TRBV4-2 and J usage is TRBJ2-7; D is unresolved. The J call is in doubt because the DNA end fits TRBJ2-1 better. From germline, CDR1 is LGHNA and CDR2 YNFKEQ. This CDR3 is built from 14 residues. CDR3 in amino acids: CASSSRRGLYEQFF. The CDR3 DNA reads as TGTGCCAGCAGCTCCCGTAGAGGTCTCTACGAGCAGTTCTTC.

The chain carries TRBV12-3 or TRBV12-4 and TRBJ2-3; perhaps TRBD2 as D (6 bases). With 6 bases removed from V and 2 bases from J, the gap between germline ends came to 9 bases. The length of the CDR3 is 13 residues. This CDR3 reads CASRRGNTDTQYF. As DNA, the CDR3 is TGTGCCAGCAGGCGGGGCAACACAGATACGCAGTATTTT.

This rearrangement joins TRBV5-1 to TRBJ2-1; 7 bases match TRBD1. V lost 5 bases to trimming and J lost 7 bases; unmatched junction nucleotides: 6. CDR1 is SGHRS and CDR2 is YFSETQ in the germline V gene. The CDR3 has 13 residues. CDR3 amino acids: CASRPLQGNEQFF. As DNA, the CDR3 is TGCGCCAGCAGGCCATTACAGGGGAATGAGCAGTTCTTC.